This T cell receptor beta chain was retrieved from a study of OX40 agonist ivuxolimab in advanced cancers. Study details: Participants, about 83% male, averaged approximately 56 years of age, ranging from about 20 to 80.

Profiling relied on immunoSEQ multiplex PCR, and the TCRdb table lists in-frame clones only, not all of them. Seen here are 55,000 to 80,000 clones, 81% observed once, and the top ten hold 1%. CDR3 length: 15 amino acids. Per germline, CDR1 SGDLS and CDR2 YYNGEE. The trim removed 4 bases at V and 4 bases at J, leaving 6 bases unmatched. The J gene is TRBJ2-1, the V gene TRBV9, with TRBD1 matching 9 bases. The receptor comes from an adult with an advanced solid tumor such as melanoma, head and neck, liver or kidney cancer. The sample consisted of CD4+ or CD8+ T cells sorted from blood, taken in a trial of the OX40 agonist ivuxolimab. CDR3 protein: CASSTTGTGYNEQFF. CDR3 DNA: TGTGCCAGCAGCACTACCGGGACAGGGTACAATGAGCAGTTCTTC.